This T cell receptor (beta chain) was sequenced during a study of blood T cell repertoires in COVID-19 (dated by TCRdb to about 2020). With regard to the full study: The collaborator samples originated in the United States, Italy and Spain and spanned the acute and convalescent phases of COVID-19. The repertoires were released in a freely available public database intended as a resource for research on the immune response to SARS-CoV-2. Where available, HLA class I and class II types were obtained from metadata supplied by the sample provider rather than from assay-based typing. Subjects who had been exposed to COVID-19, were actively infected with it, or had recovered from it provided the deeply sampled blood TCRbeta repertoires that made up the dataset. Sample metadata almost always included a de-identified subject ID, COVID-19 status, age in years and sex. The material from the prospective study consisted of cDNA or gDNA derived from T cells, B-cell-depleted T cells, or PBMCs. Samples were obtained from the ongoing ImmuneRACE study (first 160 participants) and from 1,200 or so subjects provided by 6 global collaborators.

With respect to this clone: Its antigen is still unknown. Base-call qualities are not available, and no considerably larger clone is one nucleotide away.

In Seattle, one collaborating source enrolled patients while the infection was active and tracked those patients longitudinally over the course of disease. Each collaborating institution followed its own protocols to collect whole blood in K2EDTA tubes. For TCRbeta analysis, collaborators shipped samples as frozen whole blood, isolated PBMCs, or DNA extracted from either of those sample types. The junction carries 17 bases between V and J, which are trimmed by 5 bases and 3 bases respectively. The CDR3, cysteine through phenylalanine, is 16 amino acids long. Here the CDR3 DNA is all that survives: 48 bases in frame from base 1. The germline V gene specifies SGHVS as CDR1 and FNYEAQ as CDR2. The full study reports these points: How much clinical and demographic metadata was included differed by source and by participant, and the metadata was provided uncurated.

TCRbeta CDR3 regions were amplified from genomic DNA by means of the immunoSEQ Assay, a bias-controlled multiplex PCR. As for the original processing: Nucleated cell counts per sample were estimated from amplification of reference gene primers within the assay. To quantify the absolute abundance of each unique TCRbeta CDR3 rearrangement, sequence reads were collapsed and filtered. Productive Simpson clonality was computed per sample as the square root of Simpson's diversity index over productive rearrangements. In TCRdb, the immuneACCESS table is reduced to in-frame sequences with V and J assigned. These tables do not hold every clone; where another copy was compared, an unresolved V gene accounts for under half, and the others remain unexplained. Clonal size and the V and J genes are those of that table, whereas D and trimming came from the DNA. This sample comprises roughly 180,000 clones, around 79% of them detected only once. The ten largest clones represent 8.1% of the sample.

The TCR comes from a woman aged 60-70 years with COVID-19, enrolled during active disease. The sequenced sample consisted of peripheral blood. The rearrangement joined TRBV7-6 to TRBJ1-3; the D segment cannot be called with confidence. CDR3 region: CASSLGGQWVGNTIYF. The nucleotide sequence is TGTGCCAGCAGCCTGGGCGGGCAATGGGTTGGAAACACCATATATTTT.